This TCR beta chain was profiled in a study of technical replicates of blood from several donors (dated by TCRdb to about 2017). V is clipped by 6 bases and J by 13 bases, and the sequence between their germline boundaries is 18 bases long. The CDR3 goes from the cysteine to the phenylalanine over 12 residues. This entry keeps only the CDR3 DNA: 36 bases, framed from base 1. CDR1 is given as SGHNT and CDR2 as YENEEA, both from the germline V gene. Library method: the immunoSEQ multiplex PCR assay. As stored in TCRdb, this immuneACCESS dataset retains in-frame rearrangements with V and J assigned. A fraction of the clones does not appear; measured against another copy, unresolved V genes explain less than half of the discrepancy, and the remainder lacks a known reason. For this sample there are some 87,000 clones; almost 98% appear just once. More than 0.15% of the sample is in the top ten clones.

Worth noting for this clone: Its antigen is still unknown. No quality values exist for individual bases; no much larger clone is one base distant.

The TCR originated in a human donor in good health. Sequencing used T cells isolated from PBMCs. The sequence links TRBV11-3 to TRBJ1-2; TRBD1 is a weak D gene call, 6 bases matching. The CDR3 loop reads CASSGRDRTGTF. The DNA is TGTGCCAGCAGTGGGCGCGACAGGACTGGCACCTTC.